The 19 T cell receptor beta chains listed next were all sequenced from one sample in a study of blood T cell repertoires in COVID-19. The repertoire was sequenced with immunoSEQ multiplex PCR; TCRdb's copy has only in-frame clones and lacks some. The sample lists more than 400,000 clones; less than 95% were seen once. Sequenced: PBMCs or T cells enriched from blood (not recorded which). The receptors shown here come from a man aged 18 to 35 who had recovered from COVID-19.

J is TRBJ2-3 and V is TRBV7-3; 9 bases are shared with TRBD2. Germline assignment: CDR1 SGHTA and CDR2 FQGTGA. With 6 bases clipped from V and 4 bases from J, the junction kept 5 bases outside the gene matches. The CDR3 totals 14 residues. In nucleotides, the CDR3 is TGTGCCAGCAGTCCTAGCGGGAATCCAGATACGCAGTATTTT. It specifies CASSPSGNPDTQYF.

The V and J genes are TRBV5-6 and TRBJ1-2, with D hard to call. The CDR3 extends over 16 amino acids. CDR1 is SGHDT, CDR2 YYEEEE, per germline. Trimming took 0 bases from V and 4 from J, leaving 16 bases between them. The CDR3 region is CASSLDGSRGFYGYTF. The CDR3, as DNA: TGTGCCAGCAGCTTGGACGGTTCTAGAGGGTTCTATGGCTACACCTTC.

Of note for this clone: The same CDR3 also results from other DNA sequences found in this sample. This chain uses TRBV3-1 (or the pseudogene TRBV3-2) with TRBJ1-2; D is undetermined. This CDR3 has 13 residues. Trimming stripped 1 base from V and 8 bases from J, with 11 bases between. Germline V gives CDR1 LGHDT, CDR2 YNNKEL (reference sequence). This CDR3 reads CASSQAGPGGYTF. DNA of the CDR3: TGTGCCAGCAGCCAAGCGGGTCCTGGGGGCTACACCTTC.

The J gene is TRBJ1-5, the V gene TRBV12-3 or TRBV12-4; D possibly corresponds to TRBD1 (6 bases). CDR3 length equals 11 residues. Trimming took 5 bases from V and 11 from J, leaving 10 bases between them. DNA for the CDR3: TGTGCCAGCAGTACAGACAGGACCCAGCATTTT. Protein sequence: CASSTDRTQHF.

The V and J genes are TRBV12-5 and TRBJ2-3; the D is unclear. The CDR3 extends over 15 amino acids. V was shortened by 6 bases and J by 0 bases, with 13 bases between the two germline ends. CDR1 LGHNT and CDR2 FRNRAP come from the germline V gene. The CDR3 loop is CASGQSGTSTDTQYF. Here the CDR3 DNA reads TGTGCTAGTGGACAATCAGGAACTAGCACAGATACGCAGTATTTT.

The chain has TRBV5-8 and TRBJ1-2; tentatively, D is TRBD1 (5 bases). The CDR3 is 16 amino acids. Per germline, CDR1 SGHTS and CDR2 YDEGEE. V lost 4 bases, J lost 3 bases, and 19 bases lay in between. For the CDR3, the DNA is TGTGCCAGCAGCCCTCGTCACGGGGGAACTCACTATGGCTACACCTTC. As protein: CASSPRHGGTHYGYTF.

This clone was recorded only once. V usage is TRBV10-3 and J usage is TRBJ2-2; TRBD2 aligns across 9 bases. Germline CDR1 and CDR2: ENHRY and SYGVKD. J was trimmed by 1 base and V by 3 bases; bases with no gene match: 3. There are 16 residues in the CDR3. The CDR3 here is CAISDQAGGNTGELFF. The CDR3 coding sequence is TGTGCCATCAGTGATCAAGCGGGAGGGAACACCGGGGAGCTGTTTTTT.

The rearrangement links TRBV9 to TRBJ1-5, with 8 bases identical to TRBD1. V lost 4 bases to trimming and J lost 1 base; unmatched junction nucleotides: 4. The CDR3 runs to 15 residues. Germline CDR1 reads SGDLS; CDR2 reads YYNGEE. CDR3: CASSLGQGSNQPQHF. The CDR3 DNA sequence: TGTGCCAGCAGCCTAGGACAGGGAAGCAATCAGCCCCAGCATTTT.

The chain combines TRBV11-2 with TRBJ2-7; D not certain. The CDR3 sequence is 11 residues long. V was trimmed by 5 bases and J by 2 bases, leaving 4 bases between them. Germline assignment: CDR1 SGHAT and CDR2 FQNNGV. The CDR3 sequence: CASSPAYEQYF. As DNA, the CDR3 is TGTGCCAGCAGCCCCGCCTACGAGCAGTACTTC.

This rearrangement joins TRBV6-1 to TRBJ2-3; D remains unclear. V was trimmed by 2 bases and J by 0 bases, leaving 3 bases between them. Germline V CDR1 and CDR2: MNHNS, SASEGT. This CDR3 comprises 13 residues. The CDR3 DNA follows: TGTGCCAGCAGTGAACCTAGCACAGATACGCAGTATTTT. Amino acids: CASSEPSTDTQYF.

This CDR3 reads CASSLMRTGTGNTIYF. The CDR3 DNA follows: TGTGCCAGCAGCTTGATGCGGACAGGGACTGGAAACACCATATATTTT. The J gene is TRBJ1-3, the V gene TRBV7-2; 8 bases agree with TRBD1. V was clipped by 3 bases and J by 2 bases; unmatched bases: 6. Germline CDR1 reads SGHTA; CDR2 reads FQGNSA. The CDR3 has 16 residues.

This chain uses TRBV11-2 with TRBJ1-4; the match to TRBD1 covers 7 bases. Germline V gives CDR1 SGHAT, CDR2 FQNNGV. The CDR3 runs to 18 residues. V lost 5 bases and J lost 3; bases outside the gene matches: 15. CDR3 loop: CASSLTGQRGLSNEKLFF. In DNA, the CDR3 is TGTGCCAGCAGCCTAACGGGACAGAGGGGGCTTTCTAATGAAAAACTGTTTTTT.

This chain connects TRBV28 to TRBJ2-3; D is undetermined. This CDR3 region has 13 residues. Germline loops: CDR1 MDHEN, CDR2 SYDVKM. V shed 2 bases and J shed 6 bases, with 9 bases lying between them. CDR3 DNA: TGTGCCAGCAGTTTAAGCACTGCGGATACGCAGTATTTT. Protein: CASSLSTADTQYF.

The chain employs TRBV28 and TRBJ2-7, with a possible D match to TRBD2 (5 bases). Germline lookup yields CDR1 MDHEN and CDR2 SYDVKM. The V gene lost 3 bases and the J gene lost 7 bases, with 10 bases spanning the gap. This CDR3 contains 12 residues. CDR3 amino acids: CASSFRGWEQYF. CDR3 nucleotides: TGTGCCAGCAGTTTCCGGGGTTGGGAGCAGTACTTC.

This chain uses TRBV7-8 with TRBJ2-1, with D perhaps matching TRBD2 (6 bases). V was shortened by 1 base and J by 7 bases, with 17 bases between the two germline ends. This CDR3 is built from 16 residues. Germline values: CDR1 SGHVS, CDR2 FQNEAQ. Here the CDR3 DNA reads TGTGCCAGCAGCTTAGTTGGTGGGACTCCTCGGAATGAGCAGTTCTTC. Residues: CASSLVGGTPRNEQFF.

This sequence joins TRBV29-1 and TRBJ2-5, with 9 bases that match TRBD2. The CDR3 is 13 amino acids. V shed 2 bases, J shed 9 bases, and the junction held 7 bases outside the gene matches. Germline values: CDR1 SQVTM, CDR2 ANQGSEA. CDR3 sequence (DNA): TGCAGCGTTGAAAGGGCGGGAGGGCCGCCCCAGTACTTC. It yields the protein CSVERAGGPPQYF.

J is TRBJ1-5 and V is TRBV2; 11 bases agree with TRBD1. There are 15 residues in the CDR3. Germline V gives CDR1 SNHLY, CDR2 FYNNEI. Unmatched junction bases numbered 10, after V lost 6 bases and J lost 9 bases. The CDR3 DNA follows: TGTGCCAGCAGGGACAGGGGGCTACCAGGGGGGCCCCAGCATTTT. Its translation is CASRDRGLPGGPQHF.

The V gene is TRBV4-1, the J gene TRBJ2-7; D is unresolved. This CDR3 is built from 16 residues. Trimming cost V 0 bases and J 3 bases, with 15 bases left between them. Germline V gene lookup returns CDR1 MGHRA and CDR2 YSYEKL. The CDR3 protein is CASSQDNLHSYYEQYF. In DNA, the CDR3 is TGCGCCAGCAGCCAAGATAACTTGCACTCATACTACGAGCAGTACTTC.

The V call is TRBV2, the J call TRBJ1-4, with D perhaps TRBD1 (6 bases). The CDR3 contains 13 residues. Trimming shortened V by 7 bases and J by 8 bases, and 14 bases separated the two germline ends. Germline values: CDR1 SNHLY, CDR2 FYNNEI. CDR3 in DNA: TGTGCCAGCACTGGGGGCCGCCGCGAAAAACTGTTTTTT. It encodes CASTGGRREKLFF.